The 10 T cell receptor beta chains listed next were all sequenced from one sample in a study of cytotoxic CD8 clonotypes in ibrutinib-treated CLL. The table came from immunoSEQ multiplex PCR; TCRdb's copy has only in-frame clones and leaves some out. The sample consists of some 100,000 clones, 58% of them appearing once. The sequences come from PBMCs, collected after 24 months of ibrutinib treatment. The receptors shown here come from a human donor with chronic lymphocytic leukemia.

The table lists this clone with a count of one. The V call is TRBV19, the J call TRBJ2-2, with D perhaps matching TRBD1 (6 bases). The CDR3 runs to 13 residues. V gave up 8 bases and J gave up 8 bases, with 15 bases separating them. Looked up from germline, CDR1 is LNHDA and CDR2 is SQIVND (reference sequence). DNA for the CDR3: TGTGCCAGTCACATTCAGGGGCTGGGGGAGCTGTTTTTT. Encoded protein: CASHIQGLGELFF. Together with reference TRBV19 and TRBJ2-2, the CDR3 gives the full variable domain: DGGITQSPKYLFRKEGQNVTLSCEQNLNHDAMYWYRQDPGQGLRLIYYSQIVNDFQKGDIAEGYSVSREKKESFPLTVTSAQKNPTAFYLCASHIQGLGELFFGEGSRLTVL.

The rearrangement joins TRBV6-5 to TRBJ1-2; the D gene is possibly TRBD1 (6 bases). Trimming shortened V by 6 bases and J by 4 bases, and 15 bases separated the two germline ends. The CDR3 is 14 residues long. Germline V gives CDR1 MNHEY, CDR2 SVGAGI. CDR3 bases: TGTGCCAGCAGCGACCGGGGGCTCGGCTATGGCTACACCTTC. Amino acid sequence: CASSDRGLGYGYTF.

The chain uses TRBV23-1 and TRBJ1-2, with D tentatively TRBD1 (5 bases). TRBV23-1 is an open reading frame, and its role is uncertain. The CDR3 runs 16 residues. V was shortened by 0 bases and J by 3 bases, with 14 bases between the two germline ends. In nucleotides, the CDR3 is TGCGCCAGCAGTCAATCTGGCATGAGGGGCTACTATGGCTACACCTTC. Amino acid sequence: CASSQSGMRGYYGYTF.

With respect to this clone: Additional DNA sequences in this sample encode the identical CDR3. This sequence joins TRBV7-2 and TRBJ2-7; maybe TRBD2 (7 bases). Looked up from germline, CDR1 is SGHTA and CDR2 is FQGNSA. The CDR3 is 14 amino acids. V lost 5 bases and J lost 2, with 13 bases in between. CDR3 sequence reads: CASSPTGGPYEQYF. CDR3 sequence (DNA): TGTGCCAGCAGCCCCACCGGGGGGCCCTACGAGCAGTACTTC.

This sequence joins TRBV6-5 and TRBJ2-7; perhaps TRBD2 as D (5 bases). The V and J ends lost 8 bases and 3 bases respectively, with 17 bases between them. Germline V gene lookup returns CDR1 MNHEY and CDR2 SVGAGI. The CDR3 spans 14 residues. The CDR3 sequence: CASPGVANYYEQYF. CDR3 DNA sequence: TGTGCCAGCCCCGGGGTAGCGAACTACTACGAGCAGTACTTC.

The chain has TRBV28 and TRBJ1-4; TRBD1 is a possible D gene (6 bases). V was trimmed by 5 bases and J by 8 bases, leaving 15 bases between them. Germline V gene sequence: CDR1 MDHEN, CDR2 SYDVKM. The CDR3 is 14 amino acids. This CDR3 is CASSGGPRAEKLFF. The CDR3 region has the DNA TGTGCCAGCAGTGGGGGGCCCCGGGCAGAAAAACTGTTTTTT.

This clone was seen more than once but under ten times. The chain recombines TRBV7-8 with TRBJ1-1; D is possibly TRBD1 (5 bases). CDR3 length: 13 amino acids. Germline CDR1 is SGHVS and CDR2 is FQNEAQ. V was cut by 6 bases and J by 12 bases, with 20 bases left in between. The DNA of the CDR3 is TGTGCCAGCAGACGGGTCACAGGAGACGGGACTTTCTTT. Protein product: CASRRVTGDGTFF.

The chain has TRBV27 and TRBJ2-5; TRBD1 matches at 10 bases. V gave up 6 bases and J gave up 5 bases; unmatched junction bases: 9. CDR1 is MNHEY, CDR2 SMNVEV, per germline (reference sequence). This CDR3 has 15 amino acids. CDR3 DNA: TGTGCCAGCAGCCCAGGGACAGGGGTTGAGGAGACCCAGTACTTC. This sequence encodes CASSPGTGVEETQYF.

This clone was seen only a few times. J is TRBJ1-1 and V is TRBV2, with a weak D call TRBD1 (6 bases). V was trimmed by 6 bases and J by 11 bases, leaving 19 bases between them. Germline assignment: CDR1 SNHLY and CDR2 FYNNEI. The CDR3 is 13 residues long. CDR3 residues: CASSGDRYRWAFF. CDR3 bases: TGTGCCAGCAGCGGAGACAGGTATCGGTGGGCTTTCTTT.

This rearrangement joins TRBV7-2 to TRBJ2-3; the D call may be TRBD1 or TRBD2 (5 bases each). The germline gives CDR1 SGHTA, CDR2 FQGNSA. V lost 1 base to trimming and J lost 8 bases, with 16 bases between them. The CDR3 loop spans 15 amino acids. The CDR3 here is CASSLDGTPMGTQYF. Here the CDR3 DNA reads TGTGCCAGCAGCTTAGATGGGACCCCTATGGGTACGCAGTATTTT.